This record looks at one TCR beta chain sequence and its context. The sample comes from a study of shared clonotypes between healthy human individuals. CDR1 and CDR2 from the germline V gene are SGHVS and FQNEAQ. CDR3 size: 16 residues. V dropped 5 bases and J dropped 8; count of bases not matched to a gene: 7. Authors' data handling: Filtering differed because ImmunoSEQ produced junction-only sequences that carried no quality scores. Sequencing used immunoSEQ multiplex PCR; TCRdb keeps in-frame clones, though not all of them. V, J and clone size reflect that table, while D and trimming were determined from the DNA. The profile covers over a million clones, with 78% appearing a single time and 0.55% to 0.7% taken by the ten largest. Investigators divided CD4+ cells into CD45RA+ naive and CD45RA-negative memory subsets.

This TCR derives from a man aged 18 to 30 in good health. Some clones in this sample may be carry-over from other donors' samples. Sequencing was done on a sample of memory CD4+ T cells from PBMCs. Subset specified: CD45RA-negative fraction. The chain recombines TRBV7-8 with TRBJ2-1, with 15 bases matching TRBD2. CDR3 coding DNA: TGTGCCAGCAGCAAAGGACTAGCGGGAGGGCCGGATGAGCAGTTCTTC. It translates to CASSKGLAGGPDEQFF.